A single sample is the source of the 25 T cell receptor beta chains below, sequenced in a study of blood T cells in healthy people across ages. A second 7 to 11 cycle PCR used barcoded and J-beta primers. TCRdb passed the 5' RACE reads through MiXCR, listing each CDR3 protein once. The sample holds over a million distinct CDR3 sequences; more than 35% are singletons and the top ten take 18%. Sequenced: blood. The receptors stem from a woman aged 55-69 years in good health.

The V gene is TRBV14, the J gene TRBJ2-1; D perhaps matches TRBD1 (6 bases). Trimming stripped 0 bases from V and 6 bases from J, with 15 bases between. Per germline, CDR1 SGHDN and CDR2 FVKESK. The CDR3 runs 16 residues. This CDR3 reads CASSQDYRAKGNEQFF. DNA for the CDR3: TGTGCCAGCAGCCAAGATTACAGGGCTAAGGGCAATGAGCAGTTCTTC. The whole variable domain, remainder taken from reference TRBV14 and TRBJ2-1, is EAGVTQFPSHSVIEKGQTVTLRCDPISGHDNLYWYRRVMGKEIKFLLHFVKESKQDESGMPNNRFLAERTGGTYSTLKVQPAELEDSGVYFCASSQDYRAKGNEQFFGPGTRLTVL.

The genes are TRBV6-2 or TRBV6-3 and TRBJ2-4, with D perhaps TRBD2 (5 bases). Trimming removed 0 bases at V and 0 bases at J, with 9 bases between. Per germline, CDR1 MNHEY and CDR2 SVGEGT. CDR3 size: 16 residues. Here the CDR3 reads CASSYSGVLAKNIQYF. For the CDR3, the DNA is TGTGCCAGCAGTTACTCGGGAGTCCTAGCCAAAAACATTCAGTACTTC.

V and J are TRBV6-5 and TRBJ1-5; TRBD1 matches at 7 bases. This CDR3 region has 14 residues. Trimming removed 6 bases from V and 4 bases from J; junction bases left unmatched: 6. Per germline, CDR1 MNHEY and CDR2 SVGAGI. The CDR3 sequence: CASRRTGGNQPQHF. The CDR3 DNA reads as TGTGCCAGCAGACGGACAGGCGGTAATCAGCCCCAGCATTTT.

The gene calls are TRBV6-1 and TRBJ1-5, with D possibly matching TRBD1 (6 bases). Trimming pared 4 bases from V and 6 bases from J, leaving 13 bases between. Germline V CDR1 and CDR2: MNHNS, SASEGT. The CDR3 covers 14 residues. The CDR3 is CASSAQGLSQPQHF. The CDR3 bases are TGTGCCAGCAGTGCCCAGGGGCTTAGTCAGCCCCAGCATTTT.

This clonotype appeared a few times. The chain employs TRBV6-1 and TRBJ1-1; D might be TRBD1 (5 bases). Trimming cost V 7 bases and J 4 bases, with 16 bases left between them. Germline CDR1 MNHNS, CDR2 SASEGT. This CDR3 has 14 amino acids. CDR3 in DNA: TGTGCCAGCATAACAGCCCCCGGGGCCACTGAAGCTTTCTTT. Translated: CASITAPGATEAFF.

The genes are TRBV20-1 and TRBJ2-5; the D call may be TRBD1 or TRBD2 (6 bases each). CDR1 is DFQATT and CDR2 is SNEGSKA in the germline V gene (reference sequence). This CDR3 is 15 amino acids long. V was shortened by 1 base and J by 4 bases, with 16 bases between the two germline ends. CDR3 sequence reads: CSARVGRGGGETQYF. The CDR3 DNA reads as TGCAGTGCTAGAGTAGGCAGGGGAGGAGGAGAGACCCAGTACTTC.

As regards this clonotype: This may stem from a read error, because a much larger clone lies one nucleotide away. The chain links TRBV28 to TRBJ2-1; no clear D. This CDR3 region has 15 residues. Germline V gives CDR1 MDHEN, CDR2 SYDVKM. As DNA, the CDR3 is TGTGCCAGCAGTTATGACATTAACTCCTACAATGAGCCGTTCTTC. This codes for CASSYDINSYNEPFF.

The chain has TRBV3-1 and TRBJ2-7, with TRBD2 as a possible D gene (6 bases). V lost 1 base and J 1 base, leaving 11 bases between the germline ends. This CDR3 contains 15 residues. The V gene's germline CDR1 is LGHDT and CDR2 YNNKEL (reference sequence). The CDR3 region has the DNA TGTGCCAGCAGCCAAGGGAGGGAGAGGTCCTACGAGCAGTACTTC. It codes for CASSQGRERSYEQYF.

The chain uses TRBV11-2 and TRBJ1-4; D gene unclear. With 3 bases removed from V and 8 bases from J, the gap between germline ends came to 16 bases. The CDR3 has 15 amino acids. Germline CDR1 reads SGHAT; CDR2 reads FQNNGV. CDR3 in amino acids: CASSLEYGSGEKLFF. Here the CDR3 DNA reads TGTGCCAGCAGCTTGGAATACGGGTCGGGGGAAAAACTGTTTTTT.

This clonotype turned up a few times. The CDR3 bases are TGTGCCAGCAGTTCCGGGTTCGCAGATACGCAGTATTTT. This translates into CASSSGFADTQYF. The V call is TRBV7-3, the J call TRBJ2-3; no clear D gene. The length of the CDR3 is 13 residues. Looked up from germline, CDR1 is SGHTA and CDR2 is FQGTGA. The V gene lost 6 bases and the J gene lost 4 bases, with 11 bases spanning the gap.

The chain recombines TRBV7-2 with TRBJ1-4, with a possible D match to TRBD1 (6 bases). V lost 2 bases and J 4 bases, leaving 8 bases between the germline ends. Germline V gives CDR1 SGHTA, CDR2 FQGNSA. CDR3 length: 14 residues. Here the CDR3 reads CASSLRGVNEKLFF. CDR3 DNA: TGTGCCAGCAGCTTAAGGGGGGTTAATGAAAAACTGTTTTTT.

The chain has TRBV15 and TRBJ1-6; D not certain. Germline V CDR1 and CDR2: LNHNV, YYDKDF (reference sequence). This CDR3 has 15 residues. Trimming left V 5 bases short and J 6 bases short, with 14 bases between. For the CDR3, the DNA is TGTGCCACCAGCTTACTGGGCGAGACTAATTCACCCCTCCACTTT. Translating it yields CATSLLGETNSPLHF.

V is TRBV28 and J is TRBJ2-1, with 9 bases fitting TRBD2. The trim removed 6 bases at V and 7 bases at J, leaving 10 bases unmatched. The CDR3 length is 15 residues. Looked up from germline, CDR1 is MDHEN and CDR2 is SYDVKM. CDR3 sequence: CASRLGLAGYNEQFF. The CDR3 bases are TGTGCCAGCAGGCTAGGGCTAGCGGGATATAATGAGCAGTTCTTC.

The V call is TRBV11-2, the J call TRBJ1-5; D is unresolved. Trimming cost V 2 bases and J 4 bases, with 15 bases left between them. The CDR3 length is 16 residues. Germline CDR1 reads SGHAT; CDR2 reads FQNNGV. The DNA for the CDR3 is TGTGCCAGCAGCTTATTGGGAGGTGGTGGGAATCAGCCCCAGCATTTT. It is translated as CASSLLGGGGNQPQHF.

This clonotype was picked up one time. The chain has TRBV11-1 and TRBJ2-3; D might be TRBD1 (5 bases). Germline V CDR1 and CDR2: SGHAT, FQDESV (reference sequence). Deletions cut 1 base from V and 6 bases from J, with 14 bases between. This CDR3 spans 15 amino acids. CDR3 bases: TGTGCCAGCAGCTTAGAGCAGGGCGTCGGGGATACGCAGTATTTT. Protein: CASSLEQGVGDTQYF.

This clonotype has a handful of counts. The chain carries TRBV28 and TRBJ2-5; D is perhaps TRBD1 or TRBD2 (5 bases each). The CDR3 loop spans 13 amino acids. Germline lookup yields CDR1 MDHEN and CDR2 SYDVKM. The V end was cut by 3 bases, the J end by 11 bases, with 16 bases between. CDR3 in DNA: TGTGCCAGCAGTTTGGCAGGGTGGGGAGCGCAGTACTTC. This codes for CASSLAGWGAQYF.

This clonotype turned up a few times. The gene calls are TRBV5-1 and TRBJ2-1; 7 bases map to TRBD2. V was pared by 0 bases and J by 7 bases, with 10 bases of the junction left unmatched. CDR1 and CDR2 from the germline V gene are SGHRS and YFSETQ. The CDR3 extends over 16 amino acids. CDR3 residues: CASSLAVSGPKNEQFF. The CDR3 region has the DNA TGCGCCAGCAGCTTGGCCGTTAGCGGGCCTAAAAATGAGCAGTTCTTC.

This clonotype was counted between two and nine times. The chain employs TRBV21-1 and TRBJ2-1; no check of the table's D call, TRBD1, against the DNA was made. TRBV21-1 is a recognized pseudogene. The CDR3 sequence is 16 residues long. CDR3 protein: CASSKAGQGVSNEQFF. CDR3 nucleotides: TGTGCCAGTAGCAAAGCGGGACAGGGGGTTTCTAATGAGCAGTTCTTC.

V usage is TRBV3-1 and J usage is TRBJ2-7; 9 positions match TRBD1. Germline V gene lookup returns CDR1 LGHDT and CDR2 YNNKEL (reference sequence). The CDR3 is 15 residues long. J gave up 6 bases and V 5 bases, and 11 bases lay outside the gene matches. CDR3 nucleotide sequence: TGTGCCAGCAGCGTCGGACAGGGGAATTTCGGCGAGCAGTACTTC. This gives the protein CASSVGQGNFGEQYF.

This clonotype was recorded a few times. The chain is built from TRBV29-1 and TRBJ2-3, with D possibly being TRBD2 (6 bases). The V and J ends lost 4 bases and 5 bases respectively, with 16 bases between them. Germline V gene sequence: CDR1 SQVTM, CDR2 ANQGSEA. This CDR3 region has 14 residues. The CDR3 coding sequence is TGCAGCGTTGTGGGACCCGGGGGTGGAGATACGCAGTATTTT. Translation: CSVVGPGGGDTQYF.

This chain links TRBV7-2 with TRBJ2-3; D is unresolved. V was cut by 5 bases and J by 6 bases, with 15 bases left in between. Germline V gene lookup returns CDR1 SGHTA and CDR2 FQGNSA. This CDR3 spans 14 amino acids. CDR3 nucleotide sequence: TGTGCCAGCAGCCCCCCACCCCTGATGGATACGCAGTATTTT. This gives the protein CASSPPPLMDTQYF.

The chain uses TRBV20-1 and TRBJ2-7; D unresolved. V was cut by 6 bases and J by 2 bases, with 20 bases left in between. CDR3 length: 15 amino acids. CDR1 is DFQATT, CDR2 SNEGSKA, per germline (reference sequence). The CDR3 DNA follows: TGCAGTGCCACCTGGGCCCACCTCCCGCCCTACGAGCAGTACTTC. Translation: CSATWAHLPPYEQYF.

The V and J genes are TRBV11-1 and TRBJ2-7, with 11 bases matching TRBD2. Unmatched junction bases numbered 14, after V lost 3 bases and J lost 7 bases. The CDR3 contains 17 residues. CDR1 is SGHAT, CDR2 FQDESV, per germline (reference sequence). Written as DNA, the CDR3 is TGTGCCAGCAGCTTCCTCCGTGGGACTAGCGGCAAACATGAGCAGTACTTC. This encodes CASSFLRGTSGKHEQYF.

The chain combines TRBV6-6 with TRBJ1-1; D remains unclear. Germline-derived CDR1 and CDR2 are MNHNY and SVGAGI (reference sequence). The CDR3 has 14 amino acids. V was trimmed by 5 bases and J by 11 bases, leaving 21 bases between them. The CDR3 region is CASSQHLGDTRAFF. The CDR3 DNA sequence: TGTGCCAGCAGTCAACATTTAGGTGACACCCGGGCTTTCTTT.

This chain uses TRBV7-9 with TRBJ2-5, with no clear D. V was clipped by 1 base and J by 3 bases, with 9 bases between them. In germline, CDR1 is SEHNR, CDR2 FQNEAQ (reference sequence). The CDR3 totals 14 residues. CDR3 in amino acids: CASSLDIWEETQYF. CDR3 sequence (DNA): TGTGCCAGCAGCTTAGATATCTGGGAAGAGACCCAGTACTTC.